The 31 T cell receptor beta chains below all came from one sample that was sequenced in a study of OX40 agonist ivuxolimab in advanced cancers. Profiling relied on immunoSEQ multiplex PCR, and the TCRdb table lists in-frame clones only, not all of them. The sample includes 70,000 to 95,000 clones, approximately 94% seen only once; the top ten take roughly 2.6%. This material consisted of CD4+ or CD8+ T cells sorted from blood, taken in a trial of the OX40 agonist ivuxolimab. These receptors were taken from an adult with an advanced solid tumor such as melanoma, head and neck, liver or kidney cancer.

The genes are TRBV30 and TRBJ1-1; 10 positions match TRBD1. Germline CDR1 and CDR2: GTSNPN and SVGIG (reference sequence). The CDR3 loop spans 14 amino acids. V was clipped by 3 bases and J by 6 bases; unmatched bases: 7. The DNA for the CDR3 is TGTGCCTGGAGCTCCGGGACAGGGGTCGCTGAAGCTTTCTTT. Its translation is CAWSSGTGVAEAFF.

This chain joins TRBV14 and TRBJ2-7, with 8 bases fitting TRBD2. V trimming: 0 bases; J trimming: 4 bases; junction bases outside the gene matches: 8. CDR3 size: 16 residues. CDR1 and CDR2 from the germline V gene are SGHDN and FVKESK. The CDR3 nucleotides are TGTGCCAGCAGCCAAGACAGCGGGAGCGAGGGTTACGAGCAGTACTTC. Amino acids: CASSQDSGSEGYEQYF.

The chain joins TRBV7-8 to TRBJ2-1; 10 positions agree with TRBD2. Germline loops: CDR1 SGHVS, CDR2 FQNEAQ. Trimming cost V 1 base and J 7 bases; bases outside gene matches: 4. The CDR3 length is 15 residues. The CDR3 DNA sequence: TGTGCCAGCAGCTTAGGGGCTAGCGGGAGTAATGAGCAGTTCTTC. Encoded protein: CASSLGASGSNEQFF. Combining the CDR3 with reference TRBV7-8 and TRBJ2-1 gives the whole variable domain GAGVSQSPRYKVAKRGQDVALRCDPISGHVSLFWYQQALGQGPEFLTYFQNEAQLDKSGLPSDRFFAERPEGSVSTLKIQRTQQEDSAVYLCASSLGASGSNEQFFGPGTRLTVL.

The V call is TRBV6-5, the J call TRBJ1-4; D call uncertain. Germline loops: CDR1 MNHEY, CDR2 SVGAGI. Deletions cut 8 bases from V and 8 bases from J, with 15 bases between. The CDR3 is made up of 13 amino acids. The CDR3 region is CASAPGRFEKLFF. The CDR3 DNA sequence: TGTGCCAGCGCCCCGGGGAGGTTCGAAAAACTGTTTTTT.

Only one count was recorded for this clone. This chain uses TRBV27 with TRBJ2-2; D ambiguous. The CDR3 sequence is 12 residues long. The V end lost 6 bases, the J end lost 5 bases, and 7 bases lay between the germline ends. Germline values: CDR1 MNHEY, CDR2 SMNVEV (reference sequence). CDR3 region: CASSGWTGELFF. The CDR3 DNA is TGTGCCAGCAGCGGCTGGACCGGGGAGCTGTTTTTT.

The chain employs TRBV9 and TRBJ1-2; a weak D match, TRBD1 (5 bases). CDR1 SGDLS and CDR2 YYNGEE come from the germline V gene. This CDR3 comprises 13 residues. The germline V and J ends were trimmed by 3 bases and 4 bases, with 10 bases remaining between them. Written as DNA, the CDR3 is TGTGCCAGCAGCGGCGGGGCCGTCTATGGCTACACCTTC. Its translation: CASSGGAVYGYTF.

The chain joins TRBV9 to TRBJ2-7; D gene uncertain. Germline assignment: CDR1 SGDLS and CDR2 YYNGEE. CDR3 length: 15 amino acids. The ends were cut back, 0 bases at V and 2 bases at J, with 12 bases in the middle. As DNA, the CDR3 is TGTGCCAGCAGCGTAGAGGGCCGAGCCCCCTACGAGCAGTACTTC. It encodes CASSVEGRAPYEQYF.

The rearrangement joins TRBV4-2 to TRBJ2-7; TRBD2 agrees at 9 bases. The ends lost 1 base at V and 3 bases at J; junction bases unmatched: 4. In germline, CDR1 is LGHNA, CDR2 YNFKEQ. The length of the CDR3 is 15 residues. CDR3 sequence reads: CASSQVQAGGYEQYF. Here the CDR3 DNA reads TGTGCCAGCAGCCAAGTCCAAGCGGGAGGCTACGAGCAGTACTTC.

This chain connects TRBV4-3 to TRBJ1-2; 8 bases line up with TRBD1. V lost 0 bases, J lost 5 bases, and 14 bases stayed unmatched. Per the germline V gene, CDR1 is LGHNA and CDR2 is YSLEER. The CDR3 runs 18 residues. CDR3 sequence (DNA): TGCGCCAGCAGCCAAGACGATCTACAGGGGGTGAGCTCTTATGGCTACACCTTC. It encodes CASSQDDLQGVSSYGYTF.

This clone was picked up one time. This rearrangement joins TRBV5-6 to TRBJ2-7, with 7 positions matching TRBD1. The V gene's germline CDR1 is SGHDT and CDR2 YYEEEE. The CDR3 length is 16 residues. The trim removed 0 bases at V and 1 base at J, leaving 7 bases unmatched. CDR3 protein: CASSLAGWTGSYEQYF. CDR3 sequence (DNA): TGTGCCAGCAGCTTGGCCGGCTGGACAGGTTCCTACGAGCAGTACTTC.

The chain has TRBV4-1 and TRBJ2-1, with 9 bases that match TRBD2. J was trimmed by 8 bases and V by 2 bases; bases with no gene match: 7. Germline V gene data show CDR1 as MGHRA and CDR2 as YSYEKL. The CDR3 loop spans 15 amino acids. The CDR3 loop reads CASSQIAGDIHEQFF. In DNA, the CDR3 is TGCGCCAGCAGCCAAATAGCGGGAGATATCCATGAGCAGTTCTTC.

CDR3 sequence: CASSVGDRGRNEQFF. The CDR3, as DNA: TGTGCCAGCAGCGTTGGGGACAGAGGGCGGAATGAGCAGTTCTTC. This chain uses TRBV9 with TRBJ2-1; 7 bases map to TRBD1. Trimming at V came to 2 bases and at J to 7 bases, leaving 9 bases not matched to a gene. Germline CDR1 and CDR2: SGDLS and YYNGEE. This CDR3 spans 15 amino acids.

The chain joins TRBV29-1 to TRBJ1-2; TRBD1 is a possible D gene (5 bases). This CDR3 has 15 amino acids. The germline V gene encodes CDR1 SQVTM and CDR2 ANQGSEA. Deletions cut 5 bases from V and 2 bases from J, with 18 bases between. CDR3 sequence: CSVLTLDQGNYGYTF. The DNA of the CDR3 is TGCAGCGTTCTGACATTAGACCAGGGCAACTATGGCTACACCTTC.

V is TRBV27 and J is TRBJ2-3; D remains unclear. Trimming left V 5 bases short and J 2 bases short, with 17 bases between. Germline V gene data show CDR1 as MNHEY and CDR2 as SMNVEV (reference sequence). This CDR3 is 16 amino acids long. The CDR3 is CASSPVLVLTTDTQYF. In DNA form, the CDR3 reads TGTGCCAGCAGTCCCGTTTTGGTGCTTACCACAGATACGCAGTATTTT.

The chain recombines TRBV12-5 with TRBJ2-7; the D gene is possibly TRBD1 (6 bases). The CDR3 has 17 residues. In germline, CDR1 is LGHNT, CDR2 FRNRAP. V shed 1 base and J shed 4 bases, with 20 bases lying between them. The CDR3 sequence is CASGLARFEGEPYEQYF. CDR3 bases: TGTGCTAGTGGTTTGGCCCGCTTCGAGGGGGAACCGTACGAGCAGTACTTC. The whole variable domain, remainder taken from reference TRBV12-5 and TRBJ2-7, is DARVTQTPRHKVTEMGQEVTMRCQPILGHNTVFWYRQTMMQGLELLAYFRNRAPLDDSGMPKDRFSAEMPDATLATLKIQPSEPRDSAVYFCASGLARFEGEPYEQYFGPGTRLTVT.

The rearrangement joins TRBV7-2 to TRBJ2-2; D unclear. The CDR3 is 13 residues long. The V end was cut by 5 bases, the J end by 4 bases, with 8 bases between. Germline V gene data show CDR1 as SGHTA and CDR2 as FQGNSA. The CDR3 sequence: CASSPWGTGELFF. CDR3 sequence (DNA): TGTGCCAGCAGCCCTTGGGGCACCGGGGAGCTGTTTTTT. The variable domain in full, completed from reference TRBV7-2 and TRBJ2-2, reads GAGVSQSPSNKVTEKGKDVELRCDPISGHTALYWYRQSLGQGLEFLIYFQGNSAPDKSGLPSDRFSAERTGGSVSTLTIQRTQQEDSAVYLCASSPWGTGELFFGEGSRLTVL.

This rearrangement joins TRBV15 to TRBJ2-7; 9 nucleotides align to TRBD1. The junction had 5 bases not matched to a gene; V was cut back by 8 bases and J by 3 bases. The CDR3 is 13 residues long. Germline CDR1 LNHNV, CDR2 YYDKDF (reference sequence). The CDR3 nucleotides read TGTGCCACCCGGGGACAGGGCCACTACGAGCAGTACTTC. Translating gives CATRGQGHYEQYF.

The genes are TRBV5-6 and TRBJ2-2; D tentatively reads TRBD1 or TRBD2 (5 bases each). Trimming took 2 bases from V and 3 from J, leaving 14 bases between them. Germline loops: CDR1 SGHDT, CDR2 YYEEEE. This CDR3 contains 16 residues. Here the CDR3 DNA reads TGTGCCAGCAGCTTAACCGGGACCAGATACACCGGGGAGCTGTTTTTT. Translation: CASSLTGTRYTGELFF.

The chain combines TRBV30 with TRBJ2-7, with a tentative D call TRBD1 (8 bases). The V gene lost 1 base and the J gene lost 5 bases, with 12 bases spanning the gap. The V gene's germline CDR1 is GTSNPN and CDR2 SVGIG (reference sequence). CDR3 length: 13 amino acids. In DNA form, the CDR3 reads TGTGCCTGGAGTGGGACAGGGAGGGACGAGCAGTACTTC. This gives the protein CAWSGTGRDEQYF.

The rearrangement links TRBV13 to TRBJ1-5; no reliable D call. CDR3 length: 14 residues. The germline V and J ends were trimmed by 0 bases and 6 bases, with 9 bases remaining between them. Germline V CDR1 and CDR2: PRHDT, FYEKMQ (reference sequence). The CDR3 bases are TGTGCCAGCAGCTTAGGCGGGCTCGGTCAGCCCCAGCATTTT. Amino acids: CASSLGGLGQPQHF.

This clone came up once. The chain combines TRBV27 with TRBJ2-5; 8 bases are a match to TRBD1. Germline CDR1 is MNHEY and CDR2 is SMNVEV (reference sequence). The V segment lost 5 bases and the J segment 11 bases; nucleotides outside the gene matches: 16. CDR3 size: 15 residues. The CDR3 sequence: CASSPGQGGILEQYF. CDR3 DNA: TGTGCCAGCAGTCCCGGACAGGGTGGAATTCTAGAGCAGTACTTC.

The rearrangement joins TRBV21-1 to TRBJ1-2. TRBV21-1 is tagged as a pseudogene. This CDR3 is 15 amino acids long. CDR3 in DNA: TGTGCCAGCAGCAGAGGGACGGATACTAACTATGGCTACACCTTC. Translating gives CASSRGTDTNYGYTF.

The sample holds one count of this clone. The V call is TRBV27, the J call TRBJ2-7; D gene uncertain. CDR1 is MNHEY and CDR2 is SMNVEV in the germline V gene (reference sequence). Trimming took 6 bases from V and 6 from J, leaving 24 bases between them. This CDR3 spans 16 amino acids. The chain's CDR3 is CASRALGTNDLGEQYF. DNA for the CDR3: TGTGCCAGCAGGGCCCTAGGAACAAACGATCTGGGCGAGCAGTACTTC.

This rearrangement joins TRBV27 to TRBJ2-2, with 10 bases that match TRBD1. The junction had 13 bases not matched to a gene; V was cut back by 6 bases and J by 0 bases. In germline, CDR1 is MNHEY, CDR2 SMNVEV (reference sequence). This CDR3 region has 19 residues. CDR3 in DNA: TGTGCCAGCAGATTAGGGGACAGGGGTTCCCCTACGAACACCGGGGAGCTGTTTTTT. Its protein is CASRLGDRGSPTNTGELFF.

Points on this clone: Other nucleotide sequences in the sample specify the same CDR3. This chain connects TRBV7-6 to TRBJ1-5; tentative D call: TRBD1 (5 bases). This CDR3 spans 13 amino acids. Trimming pared 2 bases from V and 4 bases from J, leaving 6 bases between. Germline lookup yields CDR1 SGHVS and CDR2 FNYEAQ. DNA for the CDR3: TGTGCCAGCAGCTTAAAGGGGAATCAGCCCCAGCATTTT. Encoded protein: CASSLKGNQPQHF.

CDR3 nucleotide sequence: TGTGCCAGCAGTTACTCACCTGTTTCAGGGGAAAAACTGTTTTTT. Amino acid sequence: CASSYSPVSGEKLFF. The chain couples TRBV6-6 to TRBJ1-4; TRBD1 might be the D (5 bases). Trimming cost V 0 bases and J 8 bases, with 13 bases left between them. The CDR3 totals 15 residues. Germline V lookup: CDR1 MNHNY, CDR2 SVGAGI (reference sequence).

The V and J genes are TRBV27 and TRBJ2-5; D perhaps matches TRBD1 (6 bases). V lost 6 bases and J 1 base, leaving 12 bases between the germline ends. The CDR3 runs to 14 residues. Germline V CDR1 and CDR2: MNHEY, SMNVEV (reference sequence). The chain's CDR3 is CASRDGQSQETQYF. The CDR3 DNA is TGTGCCAGCAGAGACGGACAGTCCCAAGAGACCCAGTACTTC.

Regarding this clone: Other DNA sequences within the sample encode an identical CDR3. This chain connects TRBV5-1 to TRBJ2-1, with 7 nucleotides matching TRBD1. Trimming at V came to 0 bases and at J to 4 bases, leaving 4 bases not matched to a gene. Germline values: CDR1 SGHRS, CDR2 YFSETQ. CDR3 length equals 15 residues. CDR3 sequence: CASSLGQGLYNEQFF. DNA of the CDR3: TGCGCCAGCAGCTTGGGACAGGGATTATACAATGAGCAGTTCTTC. The variable domain in full, with the rest retrieved from reference TRBV5-1 and TRBJ2-1, is KAGVTQTPRYLIKTRGQQVTLSCSPISGHRSVSWYQQTPGQGLQFLFEYFSETQRNKGNFPGRFSGRQFSNSRSEMNVSTLELGDSALYLCASSLGQGLYNEQFFGPGTRLTVL.

The genes are TRBV6-1 and TRBJ2-1; TRBD2 agrees at 8 bases. The length of the CDR3 is 14 residues. After removal of 8 bases from V and 4 bases from J, the junction contained 7 bases not matched to a gene. CDR1 and CDR2 (germline): MNHNS, SASEGT. This chain's CDR3 is CASGSGANYNEQFF. CDR3 sequence (DNA): TGTGCCAGCGGTAGCGGGGCCAATTACAATGAGCAGTTCTTC.

This clone was observed a single time. This chain joins TRBV27 and TRBJ2-7, with a possible D match to TRBD1 (6 bases). With 1 base removed from V and 5 bases from J, the gap between germline ends came to 9 bases. This CDR3 is 13 amino acids long. Germline CDR1 is MNHEY and CDR2 is SMNVEV (reference sequence). Here the CDR3 reads CASSLWGPDEQYF. CDR3 nucleotide sequence: TGTGCCAGCAGTTTATGGGGGCCCGACGAGCAGTACTTC.

The chain recombines TRBV7-9 with TRBJ2-3; the D gene is possibly TRBD2 (5 bases). The CDR3 is 13 amino acids. With 4 bases removed from V and 7 bases from J, the gap between germline ends came to 12 bases. Germline values: CDR1 SEHNR, CDR2 FQNEAQ (reference sequence). The CDR3 nucleotides are TGTGCCAGCAGCTCCAGGCTAGCCAATACGCAGTATTTT. Protein: CASSSRLANTQYF.